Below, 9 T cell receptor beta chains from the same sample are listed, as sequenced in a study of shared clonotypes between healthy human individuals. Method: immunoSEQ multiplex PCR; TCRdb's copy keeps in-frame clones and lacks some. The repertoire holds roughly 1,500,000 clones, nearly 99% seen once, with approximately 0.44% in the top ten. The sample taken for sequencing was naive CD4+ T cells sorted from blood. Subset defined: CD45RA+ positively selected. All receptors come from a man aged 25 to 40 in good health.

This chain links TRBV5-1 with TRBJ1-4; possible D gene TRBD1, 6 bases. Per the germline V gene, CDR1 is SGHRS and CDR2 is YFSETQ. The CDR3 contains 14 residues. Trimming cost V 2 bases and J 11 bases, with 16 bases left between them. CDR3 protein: CASSFRDTEGKLFF. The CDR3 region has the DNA TGCGCCAGCAGCTTCCGGGACACCGAGGGGAAACTGTTTTTT.

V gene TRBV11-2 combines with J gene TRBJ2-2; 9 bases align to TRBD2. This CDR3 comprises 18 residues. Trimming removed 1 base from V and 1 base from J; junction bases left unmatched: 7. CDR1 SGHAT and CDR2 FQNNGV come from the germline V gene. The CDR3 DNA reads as TGTGCCAGCAGCTTAGTTAGGCCTAGCGGGGTGAACACCGGGGAGCTGTTTTTT. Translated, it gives CASSLVRPSGVNTGELFF.

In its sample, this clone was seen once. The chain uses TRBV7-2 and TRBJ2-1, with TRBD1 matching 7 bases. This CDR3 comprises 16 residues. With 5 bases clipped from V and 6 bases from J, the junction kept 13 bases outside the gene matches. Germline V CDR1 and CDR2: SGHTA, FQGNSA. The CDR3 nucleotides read TGTGCCAGCAGCGTACAGGGGATAATAAGAGGCAATGAGCAGTTCTTC. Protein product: CASSVQGIIRGNEQFF. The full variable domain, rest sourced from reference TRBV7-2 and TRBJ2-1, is GAGVSQSPSNKVTEKGKDVELRCDPISGHTALYWYRQSLGQGLEFLIYFQGNSAPDKSGLPSDRFSAERTGGSVSTLTIQRTQQEDSAVYLCASSVQGIIRGNEQFFGPGTRLTVL.

CDR3 sequence (DNA): TGTGCCTGGAGTGTACTGGCTAGCGGGAGCTCCTACAATGAGCAGTTCTTC. Its translation: CAWSVLASGSSYNEQFF. The genes are TRBV30 and TRBJ2-1, with TRBD2 matching over 10 bases. With V trimmed by 0 bases and J by 0 bases, 5 bases remained unmatched. CDR1 and CDR2 from the germline V gene are GTSNPN and SVGIG (reference sequence). This CDR3 is 17 amino acids long.

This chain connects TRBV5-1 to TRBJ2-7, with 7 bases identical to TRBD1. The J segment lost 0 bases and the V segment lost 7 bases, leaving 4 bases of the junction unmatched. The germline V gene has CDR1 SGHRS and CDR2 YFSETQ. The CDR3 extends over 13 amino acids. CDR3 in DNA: TGCGCCAGCCAGACAGGGCCCTCCTACGAGCAGTACTTC. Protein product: CASQTGPSYEQYF.

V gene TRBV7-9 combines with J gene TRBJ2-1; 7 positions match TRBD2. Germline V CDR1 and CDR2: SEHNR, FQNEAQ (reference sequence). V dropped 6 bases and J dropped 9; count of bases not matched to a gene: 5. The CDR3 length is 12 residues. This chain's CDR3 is CASRWGGFEQFF. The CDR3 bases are TGTGCCAGCAGGTGGGGAGGGTTTGAGCAGTTCTTC.

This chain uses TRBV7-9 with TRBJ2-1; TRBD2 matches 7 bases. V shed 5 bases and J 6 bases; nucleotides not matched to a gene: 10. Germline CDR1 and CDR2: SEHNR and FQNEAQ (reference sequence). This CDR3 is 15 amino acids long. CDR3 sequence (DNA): TGTGCCAGCAGCCCCCGACTAGCCTCGGTCAATGAGCAGTTCTTC. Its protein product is CASSPRLASVNEQFF.

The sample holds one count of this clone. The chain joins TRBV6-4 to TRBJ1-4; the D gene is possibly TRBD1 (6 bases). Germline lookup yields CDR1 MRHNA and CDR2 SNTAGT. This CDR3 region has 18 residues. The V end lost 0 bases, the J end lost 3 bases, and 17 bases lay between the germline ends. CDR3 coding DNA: TGTGCCAGCAGTGACTCGGACAGTCCCGACGGTTCTAATGAAAAACTGTTTTTT. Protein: CASSDSDSPDGSNEKLFF.

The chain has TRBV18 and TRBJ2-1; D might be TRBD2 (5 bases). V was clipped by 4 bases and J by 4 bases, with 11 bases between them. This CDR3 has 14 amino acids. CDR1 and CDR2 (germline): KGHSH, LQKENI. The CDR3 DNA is TGTGCCAGCTCACTGAGCGGAGATTACAATGAGCAGTTCTTC. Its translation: CASSLSGDYNEQFF.